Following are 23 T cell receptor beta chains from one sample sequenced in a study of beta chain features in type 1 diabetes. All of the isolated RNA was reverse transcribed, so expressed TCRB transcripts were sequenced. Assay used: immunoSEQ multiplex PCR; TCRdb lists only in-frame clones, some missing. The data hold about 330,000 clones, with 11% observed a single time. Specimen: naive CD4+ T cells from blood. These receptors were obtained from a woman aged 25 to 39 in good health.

CDR3 DNA: TGCGCCAGCAGCTTGGGGCTAGCGGGATACTATGAGCAGTTCTTC. This sequence encodes CASSLGLAGYYEQFF. The chain recombines TRBV5-1 with TRBJ2-1; 9 bases agree with TRBD2. V dropped 0 bases and J dropped 8; count of bases not matched to a gene: 6. CDR1 SGHRS and CDR2 YFSETQ come from the germline V gene. This CDR3 contains 15 residues.

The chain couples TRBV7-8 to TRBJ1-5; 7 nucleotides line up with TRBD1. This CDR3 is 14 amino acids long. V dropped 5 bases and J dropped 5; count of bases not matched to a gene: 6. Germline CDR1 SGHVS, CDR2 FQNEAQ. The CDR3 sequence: CASSDNTGDQPQHF. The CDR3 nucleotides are TGTGCCAGCAGCGATAACACAGGGGATCAGCCCCAGCATTTT.

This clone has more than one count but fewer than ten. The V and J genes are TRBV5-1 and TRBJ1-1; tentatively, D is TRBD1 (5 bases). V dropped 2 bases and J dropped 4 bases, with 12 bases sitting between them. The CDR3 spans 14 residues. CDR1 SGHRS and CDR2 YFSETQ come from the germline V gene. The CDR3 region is CASSFGGTGTEAFF. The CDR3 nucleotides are TGCGCCAGCAGCTTCGGGGGAACGGGCACTGAAGCTTTCTTT.

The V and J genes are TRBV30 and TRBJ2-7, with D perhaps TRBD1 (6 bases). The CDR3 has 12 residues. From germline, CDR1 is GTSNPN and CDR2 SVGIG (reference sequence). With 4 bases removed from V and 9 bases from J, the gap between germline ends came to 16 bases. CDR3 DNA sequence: TGTGCCTGGAATCTACAGGGAGTTGGGCAGTACTTC. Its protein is CAWNLQGVGQYF. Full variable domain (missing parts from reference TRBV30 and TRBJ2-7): SQTIHQWPATLVQPVGSPLSLECTVEGTSNPNLYWYRQAAGRGLQLLFYSVGIGQISSEVPQNLSASRPQDRQFILSSKKLLLSDSGFYLCAWNLQGVGQYFGPGTRLTVT.

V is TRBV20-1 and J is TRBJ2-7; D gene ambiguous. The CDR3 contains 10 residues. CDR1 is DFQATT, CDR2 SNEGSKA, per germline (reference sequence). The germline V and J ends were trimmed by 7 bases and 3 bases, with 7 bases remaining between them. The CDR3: CSGLDYEQYF. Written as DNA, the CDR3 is TGCAGTGGACTTGACTACGAGCAGTACTTC.

CDR3 DNA sequence: TGTGCCAGCAGTGGGCCTTCGATAGAGACCCAGTACTTC. Its protein is CASSGPSIETQYF. The chain combines TRBV6-1 with TRBJ2-5; D gene ambiguous. V was trimmed by 4 bases and J by 4 bases, leaving 10 bases between them. This CDR3 is built from 13 residues. Germline CDR1 is MNHNS and CDR2 is SASEGT.

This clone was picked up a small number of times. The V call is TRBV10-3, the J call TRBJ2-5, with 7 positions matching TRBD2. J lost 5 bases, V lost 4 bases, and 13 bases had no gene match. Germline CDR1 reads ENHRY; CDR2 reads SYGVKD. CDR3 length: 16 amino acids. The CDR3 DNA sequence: TGTGCCATCAGTGGCACTAGCGCCAGATTGGGGGAGACCCAGTACTTC. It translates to CAISGTSARLGETQYF.

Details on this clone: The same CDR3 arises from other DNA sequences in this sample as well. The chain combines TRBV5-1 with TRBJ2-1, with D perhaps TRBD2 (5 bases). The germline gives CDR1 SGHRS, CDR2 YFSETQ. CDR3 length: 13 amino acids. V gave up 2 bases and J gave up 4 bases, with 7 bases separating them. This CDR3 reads CASSFSGYNEQFF. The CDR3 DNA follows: TGCGCCAGCAGCTTTTCGGGGTACAATGAGCAGTTCTTC.

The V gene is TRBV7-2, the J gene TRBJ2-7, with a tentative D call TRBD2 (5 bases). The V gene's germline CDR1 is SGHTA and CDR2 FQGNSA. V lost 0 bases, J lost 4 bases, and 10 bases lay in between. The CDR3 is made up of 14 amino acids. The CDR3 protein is CASSLAGVRYEQYF. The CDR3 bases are TGTGCCAGCAGCTTAGCGGGAGTACGATACGAGCAGTACTTC.

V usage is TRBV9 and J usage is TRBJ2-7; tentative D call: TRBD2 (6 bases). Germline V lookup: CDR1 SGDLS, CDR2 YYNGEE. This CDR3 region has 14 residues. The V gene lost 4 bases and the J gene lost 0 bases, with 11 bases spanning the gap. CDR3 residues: CASSPQEGSYEQYF. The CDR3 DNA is TGTGCCAGCAGCCCGCAGGAGGGCTCCTACGAGCAGTACTTC.

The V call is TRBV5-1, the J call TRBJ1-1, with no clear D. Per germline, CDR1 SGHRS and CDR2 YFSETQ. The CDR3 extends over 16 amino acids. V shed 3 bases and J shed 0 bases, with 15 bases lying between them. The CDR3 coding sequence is TGCGCCAGCAGCTACCAATTTCAGCGACTGAACACTGAAGCTTTCTTT. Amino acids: CASSYQFQRLNTEAFF.

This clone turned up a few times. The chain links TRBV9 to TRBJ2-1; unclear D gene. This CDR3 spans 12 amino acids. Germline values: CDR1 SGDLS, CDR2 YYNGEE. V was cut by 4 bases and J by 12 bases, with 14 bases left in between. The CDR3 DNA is TGTGCCAGCAGCCAACCTACTGGGCGGCAGTTCTTC. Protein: CASSQPTGRQFF.

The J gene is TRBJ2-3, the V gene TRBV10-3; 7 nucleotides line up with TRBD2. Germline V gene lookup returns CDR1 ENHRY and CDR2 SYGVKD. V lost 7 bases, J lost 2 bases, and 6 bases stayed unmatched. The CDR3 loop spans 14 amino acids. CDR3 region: CAITASGNTDTQYF. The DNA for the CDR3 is TGTGCCATCACGGCTAGCGGAAACACAGATACGCAGTATTTT.

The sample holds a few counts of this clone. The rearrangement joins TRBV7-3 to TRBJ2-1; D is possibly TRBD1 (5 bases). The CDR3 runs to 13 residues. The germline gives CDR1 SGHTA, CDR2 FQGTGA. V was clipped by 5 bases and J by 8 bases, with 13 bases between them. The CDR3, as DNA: TGTGCCAGCAGCGCCGGGTGGACACATGAGCAGTTCTTC. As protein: CASSAGWTHEQFF.

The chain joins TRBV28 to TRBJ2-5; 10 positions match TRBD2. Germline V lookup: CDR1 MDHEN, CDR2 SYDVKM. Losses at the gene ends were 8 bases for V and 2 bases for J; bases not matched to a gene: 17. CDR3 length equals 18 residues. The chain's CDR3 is CASRAPSGRGGLQETQYF. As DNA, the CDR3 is TGTGCCAGCCGCGCTCCTAGCGGGAGAGGGGGCTTACAAGAGACCCAGTACTTC.

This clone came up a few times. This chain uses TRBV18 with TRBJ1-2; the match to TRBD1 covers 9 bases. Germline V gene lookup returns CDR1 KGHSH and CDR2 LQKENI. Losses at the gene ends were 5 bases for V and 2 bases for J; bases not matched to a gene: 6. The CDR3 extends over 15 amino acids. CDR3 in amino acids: CASSAEGTGNYGYTF. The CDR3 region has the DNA TGTGCCAGCTCAGCCGAAGGGACAGGGAACTATGGCTACACCTTC.

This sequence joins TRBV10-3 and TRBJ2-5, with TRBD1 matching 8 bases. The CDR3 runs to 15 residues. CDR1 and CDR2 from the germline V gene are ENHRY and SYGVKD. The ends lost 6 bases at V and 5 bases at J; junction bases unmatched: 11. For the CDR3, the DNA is TGTGCCATCAGCCCCTCGGACAGGGAGGTGGAGACCCAGTACTTC. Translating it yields CAISPSDREVETQYF.

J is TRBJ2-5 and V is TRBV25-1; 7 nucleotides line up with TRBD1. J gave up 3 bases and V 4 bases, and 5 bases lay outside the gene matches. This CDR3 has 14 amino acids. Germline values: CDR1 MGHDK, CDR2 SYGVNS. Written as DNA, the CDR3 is TGTGCCAGCAGTGGGTCCAGGGGGAAAGAGACCCAGTACTTC. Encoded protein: CASSGSRGKETQYF.

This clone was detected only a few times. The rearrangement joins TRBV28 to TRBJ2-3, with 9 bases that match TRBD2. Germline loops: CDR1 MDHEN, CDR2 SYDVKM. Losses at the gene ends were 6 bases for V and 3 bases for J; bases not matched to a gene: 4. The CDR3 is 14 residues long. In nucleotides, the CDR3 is TGTGCCAGCAGGTCGAGCGGGAGGACAGATACGCAGTATTTT. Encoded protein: CASRSSGRTDTQYF.

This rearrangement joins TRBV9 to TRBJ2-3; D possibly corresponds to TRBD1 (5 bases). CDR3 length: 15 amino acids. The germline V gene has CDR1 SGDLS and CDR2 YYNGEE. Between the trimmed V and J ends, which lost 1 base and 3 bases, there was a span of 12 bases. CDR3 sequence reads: CASSVSQGSTDTQYF. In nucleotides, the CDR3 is TGTGCCAGCAGCGTATCTCAGGGTTCTACAGATACGCAGTATTTT.

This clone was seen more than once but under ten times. The CDR3 loop is CASSHLAAATNEQFF. The CDR3 DNA sequence: TGCGCCAGCAGCCACCTAGCGGCGGCGACCAATGAGCAGTTCTTC. The rearrangement joins TRBV4-3 to TRBJ2-1, with 7 nucleotides matching TRBD2. J lost 6 bases, V lost 3 bases, and 8 bases had no gene match. CDR1 is LGHNA and CDR2 is YSLEER in the germline V gene. The CDR3 covers 15 residues.

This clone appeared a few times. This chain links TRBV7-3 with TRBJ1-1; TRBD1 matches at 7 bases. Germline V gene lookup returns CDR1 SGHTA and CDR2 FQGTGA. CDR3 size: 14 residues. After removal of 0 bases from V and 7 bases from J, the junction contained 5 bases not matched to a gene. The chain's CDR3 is CASSLTGGIDEAFF. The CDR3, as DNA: TGTGCCAGCAGCTTAACAGGGGGCATCGATGAAGCTTTCTTT.

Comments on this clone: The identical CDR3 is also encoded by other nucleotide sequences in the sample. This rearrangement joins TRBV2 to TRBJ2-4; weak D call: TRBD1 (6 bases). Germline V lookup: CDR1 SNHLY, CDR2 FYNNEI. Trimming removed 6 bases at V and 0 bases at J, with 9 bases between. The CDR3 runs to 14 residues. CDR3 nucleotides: TGTGCCAGCAGGTACAGGGAAGCCAAAAACATTCAGTACTTC. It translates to CASRYREAKNIQYF.